This TCR beta chain came from a study of blood T cell repertoires in COVID-19. The wider study: Whether acute or convalescent, the COVID-19 samples came from the United States, Italy and Spain. T cells, B-cell-depleted T cells, or PBMCs provided the cDNA or gDNA that served as material.

Germline-derived CDR1 and CDR2 are SGHTA and FQGNSA. The V and J ends lost 0 bases and 6 bases respectively, with 15 bases between them. There are 17 residues in the CDR3. This clone was seen only a few times. Profiling relied on immunoSEQ multiplex PCR, and the TCRdb table lists in-frame clones only, not all of them. The sample yields a few hundred thousand clones, around 82% seen once. Source material: peripheral blood. The V and J genes are TRBV7-2 and TRBJ1-6, with a possible D match to TRBD1 (5 bases). The clonotype comes from a woman aged 80 or over with acute or convalescent COVID-19. Here the CDR3 DNA reads TGTGCCAGCAGCTTAGCGGCAGGGAGGATGGGTAATTCACCCCTCCACTTT. Translated, it gives CASSLAAGRMGNSPLHF.